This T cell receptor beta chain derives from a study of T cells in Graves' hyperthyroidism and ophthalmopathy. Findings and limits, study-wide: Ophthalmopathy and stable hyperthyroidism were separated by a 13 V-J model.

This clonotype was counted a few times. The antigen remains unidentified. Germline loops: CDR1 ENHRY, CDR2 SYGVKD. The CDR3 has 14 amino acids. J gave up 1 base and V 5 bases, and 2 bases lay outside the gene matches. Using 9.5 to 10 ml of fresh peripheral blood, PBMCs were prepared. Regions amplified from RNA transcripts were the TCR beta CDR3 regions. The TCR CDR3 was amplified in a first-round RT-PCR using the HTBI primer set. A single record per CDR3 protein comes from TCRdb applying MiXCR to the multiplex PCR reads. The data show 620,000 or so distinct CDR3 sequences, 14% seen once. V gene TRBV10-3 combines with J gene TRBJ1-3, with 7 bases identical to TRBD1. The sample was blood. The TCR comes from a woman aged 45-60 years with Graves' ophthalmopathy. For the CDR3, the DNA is TGTGCCATCAGTACGACAGGGTCTGGAAACACCATATATTTT. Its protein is CAISTTGSGNTIYF.